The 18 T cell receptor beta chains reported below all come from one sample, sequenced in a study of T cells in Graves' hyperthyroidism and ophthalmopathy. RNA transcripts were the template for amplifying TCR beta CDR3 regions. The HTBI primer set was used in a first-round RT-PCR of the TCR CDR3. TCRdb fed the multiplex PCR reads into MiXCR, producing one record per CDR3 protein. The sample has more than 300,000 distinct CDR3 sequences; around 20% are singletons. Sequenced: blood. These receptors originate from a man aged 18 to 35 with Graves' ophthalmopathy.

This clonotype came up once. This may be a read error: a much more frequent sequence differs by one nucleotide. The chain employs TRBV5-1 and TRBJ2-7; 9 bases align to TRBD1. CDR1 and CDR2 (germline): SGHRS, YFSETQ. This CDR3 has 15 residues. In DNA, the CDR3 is TGCGCCAGCGGCTTGGATGGGACAGGGCCCTACGAGCAGTACTTC. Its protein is CASGLDGTGPYEQYF.

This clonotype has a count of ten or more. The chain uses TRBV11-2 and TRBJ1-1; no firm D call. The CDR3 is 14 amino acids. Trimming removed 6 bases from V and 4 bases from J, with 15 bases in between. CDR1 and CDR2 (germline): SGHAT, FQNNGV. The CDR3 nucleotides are TGTGCCAGCAGTCAGGAGGGCGTTGGCACTGAAGCTTTCTTT. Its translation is CASSQEGVGTEAFF.

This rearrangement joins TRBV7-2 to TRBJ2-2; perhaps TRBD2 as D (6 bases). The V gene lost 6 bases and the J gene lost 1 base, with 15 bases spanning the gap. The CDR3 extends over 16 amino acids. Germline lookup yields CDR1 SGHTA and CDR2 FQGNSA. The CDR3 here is CASSFTGTQNTGELFF. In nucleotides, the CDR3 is TGTGCCAGCAGTTTTACCGGGACTCAGAACACCGGGGAGCTGTTTTTT. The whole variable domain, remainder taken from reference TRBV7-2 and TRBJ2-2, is GAGVSQSPSNKVTEKGKDVELRCDPISGHTALYWYRQSLGQGLEFLIYFQGNSAPDKSGLPSDRFSAERTGGSVSTLTIQRTQQEDSAVYLCASSFTGTQNTGELFFGEGSRLTVL.

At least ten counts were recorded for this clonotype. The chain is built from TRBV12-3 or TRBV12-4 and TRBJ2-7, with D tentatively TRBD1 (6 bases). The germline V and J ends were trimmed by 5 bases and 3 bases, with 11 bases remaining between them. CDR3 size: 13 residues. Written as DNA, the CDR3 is TGTGCCAGCAGTAACAGGGAAGGCTACGAGCAGTACTTC. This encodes CASSNREGYEQYF.

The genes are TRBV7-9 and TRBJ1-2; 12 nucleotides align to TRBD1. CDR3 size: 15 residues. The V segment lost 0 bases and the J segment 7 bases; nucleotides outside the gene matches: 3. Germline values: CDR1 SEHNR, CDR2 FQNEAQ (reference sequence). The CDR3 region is CASSLAGTGGAGYTF. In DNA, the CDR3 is TGTGCCAGCAGCTTAGCGGGGACAGGGGGCGCTGGCTACACCTTC.

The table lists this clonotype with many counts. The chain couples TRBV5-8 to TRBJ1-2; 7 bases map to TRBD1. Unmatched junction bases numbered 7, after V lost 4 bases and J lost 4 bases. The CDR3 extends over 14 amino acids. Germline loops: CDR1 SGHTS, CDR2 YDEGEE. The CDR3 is CASSDPQGGYGYTF. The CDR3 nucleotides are TGTGCCAGCAGCGACCCCCAGGGGGGCTATGGCTACACCTTC.

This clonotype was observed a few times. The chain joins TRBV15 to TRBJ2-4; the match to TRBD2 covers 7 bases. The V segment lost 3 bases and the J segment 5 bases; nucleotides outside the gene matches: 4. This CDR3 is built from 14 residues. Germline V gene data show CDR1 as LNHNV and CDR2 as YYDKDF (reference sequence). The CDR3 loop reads CATSSPGGENIQYF. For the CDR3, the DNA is TGTGCCACCAGCAGTCCGGGAGGTGAAAACATTCAGTACTTC.

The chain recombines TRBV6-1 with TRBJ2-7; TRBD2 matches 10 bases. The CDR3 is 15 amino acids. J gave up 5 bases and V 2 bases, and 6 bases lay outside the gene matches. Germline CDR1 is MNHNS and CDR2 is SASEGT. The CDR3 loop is CASSERIAGGDEQYF. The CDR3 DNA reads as TGTGCCAGCAGTGAACGGATAGCGGGGGGTGACGAGCAGTACTTC.

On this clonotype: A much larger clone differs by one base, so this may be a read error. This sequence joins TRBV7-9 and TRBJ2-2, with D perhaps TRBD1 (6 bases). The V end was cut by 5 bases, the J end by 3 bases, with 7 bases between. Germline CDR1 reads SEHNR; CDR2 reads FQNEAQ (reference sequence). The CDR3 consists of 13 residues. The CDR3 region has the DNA TGTGCCAGCAGCCGACAGGACACCGGGGAGCTGTTTTTT. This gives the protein CASSRQDTGELFF.

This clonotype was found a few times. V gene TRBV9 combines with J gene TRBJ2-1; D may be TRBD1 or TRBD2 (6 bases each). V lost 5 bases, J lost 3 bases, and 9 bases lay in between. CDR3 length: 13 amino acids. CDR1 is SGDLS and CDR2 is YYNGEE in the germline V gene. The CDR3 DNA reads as TGTGCCAGCAGGGGGGGCCTCTACAATGAGCAGTTCTTC. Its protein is CASRGGLYNEQFF.

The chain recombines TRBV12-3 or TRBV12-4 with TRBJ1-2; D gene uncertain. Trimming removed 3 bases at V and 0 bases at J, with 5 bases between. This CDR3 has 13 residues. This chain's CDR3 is CASSFSANYGYTF. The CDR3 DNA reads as TGTGCCAGCAGTTTCTCAGCTAACTATGGCTACACCTTC.

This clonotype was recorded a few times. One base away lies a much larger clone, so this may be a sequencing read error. The CDR3 DNA is TGCAGTGCTAGAGCCCCAGGGCAAACCGGGGAGCTGTTTTTT. Protein sequence: CSARAPGQTGELFF. The rearrangement uses TRBV20-1 and TRBJ2-2; tentative D call: TRBD1 (5 bases). This CDR3 comprises 14 residues. Trimming removed 1 base from V and 5 bases from J, with 11 bases in between. CDR1 and CDR2 from the germline V gene are DFQATT and SNEGSKA (reference sequence).

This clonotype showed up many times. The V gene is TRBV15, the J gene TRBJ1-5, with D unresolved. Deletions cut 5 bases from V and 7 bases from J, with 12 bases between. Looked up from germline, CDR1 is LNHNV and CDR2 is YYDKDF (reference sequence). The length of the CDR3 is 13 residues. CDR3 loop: CATSGQRGQPQHF. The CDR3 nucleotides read TGTGCCACCAGCGGGCAGAGAGGGCAGCCCCAGCATTTT.

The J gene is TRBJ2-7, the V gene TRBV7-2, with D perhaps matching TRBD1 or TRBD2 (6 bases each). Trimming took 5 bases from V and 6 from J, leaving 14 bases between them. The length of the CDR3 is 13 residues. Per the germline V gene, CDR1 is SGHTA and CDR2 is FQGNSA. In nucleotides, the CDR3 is TGTGCCAGCAGCCCCGGGGGCATTACCGAGCAGTACTTC. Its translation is CASSPGGITEQYF. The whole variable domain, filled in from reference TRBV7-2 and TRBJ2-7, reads GAGVSQSPSNKVTEKGKDVELRCDPISGHTALYWYRQSLGQGLEFLIYFQGNSAPDKSGLPSDRFSAERTGGSVSTLTIQRTQQEDSAVYLCASSPGGITEQYFGPGTRLTVT.

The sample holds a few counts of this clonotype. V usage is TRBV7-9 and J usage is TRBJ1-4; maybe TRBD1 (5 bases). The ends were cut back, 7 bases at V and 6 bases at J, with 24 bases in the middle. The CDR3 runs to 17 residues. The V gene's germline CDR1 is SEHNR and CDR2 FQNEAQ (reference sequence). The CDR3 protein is CASTQHVPGTIDEKLFF. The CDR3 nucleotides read TGTGCCAGCACTCAACACGTGCCGGGGACGATTGATGAAAAACTGTTTTTT.

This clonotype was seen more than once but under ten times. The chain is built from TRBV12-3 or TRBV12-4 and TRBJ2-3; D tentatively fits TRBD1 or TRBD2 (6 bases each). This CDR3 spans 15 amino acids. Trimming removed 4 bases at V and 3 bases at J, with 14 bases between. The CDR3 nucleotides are TGTGCCAGCAGTTCACCAGGGGAGGTGACAGATACGCAGTATTTT. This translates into CASSSPGEVTDTQYF.

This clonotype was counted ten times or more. CDR3 loop: CSARTGGGFGGYTF. In DNA form, the CDR3 reads TGCAGTGCTAGGACAGGGGGGGGATTCGGTGGCTACACCTTC. This chain connects TRBV20-1 to TRBJ1-2; 9 positions agree with TRBD1. There are 14 residues in the CDR3. Unmatched junction bases numbered 9, after V lost 3 bases and J lost 7 bases. Germline V CDR1 and CDR2: DFQATT, SNEGSKA (reference sequence).

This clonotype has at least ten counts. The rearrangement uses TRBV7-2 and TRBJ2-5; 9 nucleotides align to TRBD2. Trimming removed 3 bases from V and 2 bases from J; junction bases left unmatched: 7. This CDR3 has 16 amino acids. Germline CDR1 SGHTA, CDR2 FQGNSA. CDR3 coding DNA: TGTGCCAGCAGCTTCGGTAGCGGGAGCTCACAAGAGACCCAGTACTTC. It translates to CASSFGSGSSQETQYF.